The 11 T cell receptor beta chains given below trace back to one sample, sequenced in a study of cytomegalovirus exposure and HLA in healthy donors. Primers: 60 Vbeta forward and 13 Jbeta reverse. Sequencing was performed with immunoSEQ multiplex PCR; in TCRdb, only in-frame clones are kept and a portion is missing. The sample comprises under 200,000 clones, roughly 68% of which are singletons, and less than 2% rests with the top ten. Sequencing was done on a sample of PBMCs. The receptors originated from a woman in her twenties or thirties in good health and CMV-seronegative.

This clone was seen a few times. This chain uses TRBV25-1 with TRBJ2-7; TRBD2 matches at 9 bases. CDR1 MGHDK and CDR2 SYGVNS come from the germline V gene. This CDR3 contains 15 residues. V lost 5 bases, J lost 6 bases, and 11 bases stayed unmatched. The CDR3 loop is CASSKSLAGSGEQYF. Written as DNA, the CDR3 is TGTGCCAGCAGTAAGAGCCTAGCGGGGTCTGGCGAGCAGTACTTC.

The table lists this clone with a count of one. The chain couples TRBV2 to TRBJ1-4; D is ambiguous. Trimming cost V 3 bases and J 7 bases, with 6 bases left between them. The CDR3 sequence is 12 residues long. CDR1 and CDR2 (germline): SNHLY, FYNNEI. CDR3: CASSESREKLFF. The CDR3 coding sequence is TGTGCCAGCAGTGAGTCTCGTGAAAAACTGTTTTTT. The whole variable domain, remainder taken from reference TRBV2 and TRBJ1-4, is EPEVTQTPSHQVTQMGQEVILRCVPISNHLYFYWYRQILGQKVEFLVSFYNNEISEKSEIFDDQFSVERPDGSNFTLKIRSTKLEDSAMYFCASSESREKLFFGSGTQLSVL.

There are a few counts of this clone. The chain has TRBV27 and TRBJ1-3, with TRBD1 matching over 7 bases. Germline V lookup: CDR1 MNHEY, CDR2 SMNVEV (reference sequence). The CDR3 runs to 14 residues. V gave up 6 bases and J gave up 3 bases; unmatched junction bases: 5. CDR3 DNA sequence: TGTGCCAGCAGCCCACAGGGGAGTGGAAACACCATATATTTT. Translated: CASSPQGSGNTIYF.

The chain couples TRBV2 to TRBJ2-3; TRBD2 matches 11 bases. The CDR3 loop spans 16 amino acids. CDR1 is SNHLY and CDR2 is FYNNEI in the germline V gene. The ends lost 6 bases at V and 3 bases at J; junction bases unmatched: 8. CDR3 nucleotides: TGTGCCAGCAGGCGGTTGGGGACTAGCGGAACAGATACGCAGTATTTT. It codes for CASRRLGTSGTDTQYF.

This clone showed up just once. This chain joins TRBV5-6 and TRBJ2-7; 13 nucleotides align to TRBD2. CDR1 is SGHDT and CDR2 is YYEEEE in the germline V gene. The CDR3 has 15 amino acids. V trimming: 4 bases; J trimming: 4 bases; junction bases outside the gene matches: 5. CDR3 bases: TGTGCCAGCAGCCTGGGGACTAGCGGGATTTACGAGCAGTACTTC. Its translation: CASSLGTSGIYEQYF.

CDR3 DNA: TGTGCCAGCAGCTTACTCACCATTTGGGTCGGAGGAATGAACACTGAAGCTTTCTTT. This encodes CASSLLTIWVGGMNTEAFF. The chain uses TRBV7-9 and TRBJ1-1, with D unresolved. The CDR3 extends over 19 amino acids. Trimming took 2 bases from V and 0 from J, leaving 22 bases between them. In germline, CDR1 is SEHNR, CDR2 FQNEAQ (reference sequence).

In DNA, the CDR3 is TGTGCCAGCTCACCAGTTTTGGGACTAGCGGGAGAAGGTGAGCAGTTCTTC. Translated: CASSPVLGLAGEGEQFF. The chain combines TRBV18 with TRBJ2-1, with 14 bases lining up with TRBD2. The CDR3 extends over 17 amino acids. With 2 bases clipped from V and 9 bases from J, the junction kept 9 bases outside the gene matches. Germline CDR1 and CDR2: KGHSH and LQKENI.

This chain joins TRBV2 and TRBJ2-7, with a weak D call TRBD2 (5 bases). The V gene's germline CDR1 is SNHLY and CDR2 FYNNEI. With 6 bases removed from V and 3 bases from J, the gap between germline ends came to 15 bases. The CDR3 is 14 residues long. Here the CDR3 reads CASRRSGYDYEQYF. The CDR3 coding sequence is TGTGCCAGCAGGAGAAGCGGTTACGACTACGAGCAGTACTTC.

The chain recombines TRBV21-1 with TRBJ1-5; TRBD1, the D gene given by the table, was not confirmed from the DNA. TRBV21-1 is termed a pseudogene. The CDR3 runs 15 residues. CDR3 sequence: CASSKGGCSNQPQHF. The CDR3 DNA is TGTGCCAGCAGCAAAGGTGGCTGCTCCAATCAGCCCCAGCATTTT.

In this sample, this clone turned up a few times. This rearrangement joins TRBV12-5 to TRBJ1-2; D may be TRBD1 (5 bases). The CDR3 is made up of 15 amino acids. The V and J ends lost 7 bases and 4 bases respectively, with 19 bases between them. Germline-derived CDR1 and CDR2 are LGHNT and FRNRAP. The CDR3, as DNA: TGTGCTAGTGTCCTCGGGGGGGGAGGTTCCTATGGCTACACCTTC. It codes for CASVLGGGGSYGYTF.

J is TRBJ2-1 and V is TRBV7-8; a weak D match, TRBD2 (6 bases). The CDR3 extends over 17 amino acids. Trimming took off 4 bases at V and 0 bases at J, with 16 bases between the two ends. In germline, CDR1 is SGHVS, CDR2 FQNEAQ. CDR3 residues: CASSSRDLASSYNEQFF. Here the CDR3 DNA reads TGTGCCAGCAGCTCGAGGGATCTAGCGAGCTCCTACAATGAGCAGTTCTTC.